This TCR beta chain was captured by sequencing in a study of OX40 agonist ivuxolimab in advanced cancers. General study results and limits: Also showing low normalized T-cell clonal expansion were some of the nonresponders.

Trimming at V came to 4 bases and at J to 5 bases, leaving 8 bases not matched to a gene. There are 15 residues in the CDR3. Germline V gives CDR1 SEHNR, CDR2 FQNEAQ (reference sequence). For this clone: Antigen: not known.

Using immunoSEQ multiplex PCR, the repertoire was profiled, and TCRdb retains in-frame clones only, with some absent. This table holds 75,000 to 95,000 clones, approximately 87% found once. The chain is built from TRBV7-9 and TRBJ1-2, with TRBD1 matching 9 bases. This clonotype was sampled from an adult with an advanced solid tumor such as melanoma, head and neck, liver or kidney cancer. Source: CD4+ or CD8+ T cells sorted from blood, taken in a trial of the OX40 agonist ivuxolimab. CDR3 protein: CASSSGTGLRYGYTF. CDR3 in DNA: TGTGCCAGCAGCTCCGGGACAGGGTTGAGGTATGGCTACACCTTC. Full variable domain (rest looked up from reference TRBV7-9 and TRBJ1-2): DTGVSQNPRHKITKRGQNVTFRCDPISEHNRLYWYRQTLGQGPEFLTYFQNEAQLEKSRLLSDRFSAERPKGSFSTLEIQRTEQGDSAMYLCASSSGTGLRYGYTFGSGTRLTVV.